The 15 T cell receptor beta chains reported below all come from one sample, sequenced in a study of blood T cell repertoires in COVID-19. The repertoire was sequenced with immunoSEQ multiplex PCR; TCRdb's copy has only in-frame clones and lacks some. The sample contains 150,000 to 160,000 clones, around 85% of which appear only once. Sample: peripheral blood. The source of these receptors is a man between 60 and 75 years old with COVID-19, enrolled during active disease.

The chain employs TRBV12-5 and TRBJ2-3, with 9 bases lining up with TRBD2. This CDR3 has 17 residues. Trimming took 1 base from V and 4 from J; bases not matched to a gene: 9. CDR1 is LGHNT, CDR2 FRNRAP, per germline. The CDR3 nucleotides read TGTGCTAGTGGTTTGGCCCAAACAGCGGGAGGTTCAGATACGCAGTATTTT. It is translated as CASGLAQTAGGSDTQYF.

The chain employs TRBV27 and TRBJ1-5; D gene unclear. Trimming removed 2 bases from V and 5 bases from J, with 10 bases in between. Germline CDR1 reads MNHEY; CDR2 reads SMNVEV (reference sequence). The CDR3 is made up of 14 amino acids. Written as DNA, the CDR3 is TGTGCCAGCAGTTTACACATCCCCGATCAGCCCCAGCATTTT. This sequence encodes CASSLHIPDQPQHF.

On this clone itself: This specimen includes other DNA sequences encoding the same CDR3. CDR3 residues: CASSGGQGAYNEQFF. DNA of the CDR3: TGTGCCAGTAGTGGGGGACAGGGGGCCTACAATGAGCAGTTCTTC. The chain uses TRBV19 and TRBJ2-1, with TRBD1 identical over 11 bases. CDR1 LNHDA and CDR2 SQIVND come from the germline V gene (reference sequence). V shed 5 bases, J shed 2 bases, and the junction held 2 bases outside the gene matches. The length of the CDR3 is 15 residues.

The chain has TRBV5-1 and TRBJ2-2; 10 bases are a match to TRBD2. The V and J ends lost 4 bases and 2 bases, in that order; junction bases with no gene match: 11. This CDR3 comprises 18 residues. The germline V gene encodes CDR1 SGHRS and CDR2 YFSETQ. The CDR3 bases are TGCGCCAGCAGCCCAGGCGTATTAGCGGGGGGAAACACCGGGGAGCTGTTTTTT. This codes for CASSPGVLAGGNTGELFF.

This chain uses TRBV18 with TRBJ1-2; TRBD1 might be the D (6 bases). Germline V gives CDR1 KGHSH, CDR2 LQKENI. The CDR3 consists of 14 residues. V was pared by 1 base and J by 8 bases, with 14 bases between. In DNA, the CDR3 is TGTGCCAGCTCACCACAACAGGGAACTGAGGGCTACACCTTC. It is translated as CASSPQQGTEGYTF. Using reference TRBV18 and TRBJ1-2 for the parts outside the CDR3, the full variable domain is NAGVMQNPRHLVRRRGQEARLRCSPMKGHSHVYWYRQLPEEGLKFMVYLQKENIIDESGMPKERFSAEFPKEGPSILRIQQVVRGDSAAYFCASSPQQGTEGYTFGSGTRLTVV.

This chain joins TRBV3-1 (or the pseudogene TRBV3-2) and TRBJ2-2; D is uncertain. The ends were cut back, 3 bases at V and 6 bases at J, with 8 bases in the middle. This CDR3 comprises 13 residues. The germline V gene encodes CDR1 LGHDT and CDR2 YNNKEL (reference sequence). CDR3 amino acids: CASSQAAAGELFF. CDR3 bases: TGTGCCAGCAGCCAGGCTGCGGCCGGGGAGCTGTTTTTT.

V and J are TRBV4-3 and TRBJ2-7, with D tentatively TRBD1 (5 bases). The CDR3 is made up of 14 amino acids. Trimming took 2 bases from V and 6 from J, leaving 14 bases between them. The germline V gene has CDR1 LGHNA and CDR2 YSLEER. CDR3 sequence (DNA): TGCGCCAGCAGCCAATCTGGACATTACGGCGAGCAGTACTTC. This sequence encodes CASSQSGHYGEQYF.

The chain joins TRBV28 to TRBJ1-4; 9 bases fit TRBD1. This CDR3 is built from 16 residues. Germline-derived CDR1 and CDR2 are MDHEN and SYDVKM. J lost 8 bases, V lost 5 bases, and 12 bases had no gene match. CDR3 loop: CASSTSTGTGREKLFF. The CDR3 DNA reads TGTGCCAGCAGTACCTCAACCGGGACAGGGCGCGAAAAACTGTTTTTT. The whole variable domain, remainder taken from reference TRBV28 and TRBJ1-4, is DVKVTQSSRYLVKRTGEKVFLECVQDMDHENMFWYRQDPGLGLRLIYFSYDVKMKEKGDIPEGYSVSREKKERFSLILESASTNQTSMYLCASSTSTGTGREKLFFGSGTQLSVL.

The rearrangement joins TRBV7-6 to TRBJ2-2; 9 bases fit TRBD1. CDR1 is SGHVS, CDR2 FNYEAQ, per germline. The CDR3 contains 17 residues. Losses at the gene ends were 6 bases for V and 1 base for J; bases not matched to a gene: 9. CDR3 loop: CASRTTGGYLNTGELFF. The DNA for the CDR3 is TGTGCCAGCAGGACAACAGGGGGCTATTTGAACACCGGGGAGCTGTTTTTT.

This clone was seen a few times. The rearrangement links TRBV4-3 to TRBJ1-1, with 9 bases matching TRBD1. CDR1 is LGHNA, CDR2 YSLEER, per germline. After removal of 5 bases from V and 1 base from J, the junction contained 2 bases not matched to a gene. This CDR3 is built from 14 residues. The CDR3 DNA sequence: TGCGCCAGCAGCTCGGACAGGGGGAACACTGAAGCTTTCTTT. Translation: CASSSDRGNTEAFF.

J is TRBJ1-5 and V is TRBV6-1; D remains unclear. V gave up 1 base and J gave up 1 base, with 5 bases separating them. The CDR3 consists of 14 residues. Germline values: CDR1 MNHNS, CDR2 SASEGT. CDR3 sequence (DNA): TGTGCCAGCAGTGAAGGTTCGAGCAATCAGCCCCAGCATTTT. The encoded protein is CASSEGSSNQPQHF.

The CDR3 region is CASSTGAGYNEQFF. Here the CDR3 DNA reads TGTGCCAGTTCGACAGGGGCAGGCTACAATGAGCAGTTCTTC. The V call is TRBV7-3, the J call TRBJ2-1, with TRBD1 matching 8 bases. CDR3 length: 14 amino acids. The V gene's germline CDR1 is SGHTA and CDR2 FQGTGA. V was clipped by 9 bases and J by 3 bases; unmatched bases: 7.

The CDR3 here is CASSQRQGAGNTIYF. CDR3 coding DNA: TGTGCCAGCAGCCAGCGACAGGGCGCTGGAAACACCATATATTTT. J is TRBJ1-3 and V is TRBV7-6; 7 nucleotides agree with TRBD1. This CDR3 contains 15 residues. CDR1 and CDR2 from the germline V gene are SGHVS and FNYEAQ. With 5 bases clipped from V and 2 bases from J, the junction kept 6 bases outside the gene matches.

V is TRBV5-6 and J is TRBJ1-5; TRBD1 aligns across 7 bases. Germline lookup yields CDR1 SGHDT and CDR2 YYEEEE. The CDR3 runs 16 residues. Unmatched junction bases numbered 6, after V lost 3 bases and J lost 0 bases. The DNA for the CDR3 is TGTGCCAGCAGCTACTGGACAGGCCTTAGCAATCAGCCCCAGCATTTT. Protein sequence: CASSYWTGLSNQPQHF.

This rearrangement joins TRBV7-2 to TRBJ2-7, with 12 bases fitting TRBD1. This CDR3 spans 16 amino acids. V shed 1 base and J 6 bases; nucleotides not matched to a gene: 7. Germline V gene lookup returns CDR1 SGHTA and CDR2 FQGNSA. The CDR3 region is CASSLDGTGGGGEQYF. Here the CDR3 DNA reads TGTGCCAGCAGCTTAGATGGGACAGGGGGCGGGGGCGAGCAGTACTTC.